A selection of T cell receptor beta chains follows, all from one sample in a study of cytomegalovirus exposure and HLA in healthy donors. Method: immunoSEQ multiplex PCR; TCRdb's copy keeps in-frame clones and lacks some. The data contain roughly 150,000 clones, 88% of them singletons. The sample taken for sequencing was PBMCs. The source is a man aged 18 to 29 in good health and CMV-seronegative. The CDR3 runs from the conserved cysteine through the conserved F or W. A D gene is named only where the DNA matches it firmly. Part of the rows lack a size; the others show once, few, many or a class for expanded clones.

V gene	clone size	D gene	J gene	CDR3 protein	CDR3 DNA
TRBV7-2	NA	NA	TRBJ2-3	CASSLGGGRALSTDTQYF	TGTGCCAGCAGCTTAGGGGGGGGCAGGGCGCTTAGCACAGATACGCAGTATTTT
TRBV12-5	NA	TRBD2	TRBJ2-3	CASGFTTLAGGRTDTQYF	TGTGCTAGTGGTTTTACTACCCTAGCGGGGGGGCGGACAGATACGCAGTATTTT
TRBV13	few	TRBD2	TRBJ2-3	CASSPKGEGSDTQYF	TGTGCCAGCAGCCCCAAAGGGGAGGGGTCAGATACGCAGTATTTT
TRBV4-1	NA	TRBD2	TRBJ2-1	CASSQDNEGGGAVEQFF	TGCGCCAGCAGCCAAGATAATGAGGGCGGGGGGGCTGTTGAGCAGTTCTTC
TRBV7-9	NA	TRBD2	TRBJ2-1	CASSAGGFADEQFF	TGTGCCAGCAGCGCCGGGGGGTTCGCCGATGAGCAGTTCTTC
TRBV28	NA	NA	TRBJ1-1	CAITGPNTEAFF	TGTGCCATTACAGGCCCGAACACTGAAGCTTTCTTT
TRBV6-6	once	NA	TRBJ1-5	CASSQGSNQPQHF	TGTGCCAGCAGCCAGGGGAGCAATCAGCCCCAGCATTTT
TRBV28	NA	NA	TRBJ1-3	CASNQGTISGNTIYF	TGTGCCAGCAATCAGGGAACAATCTCTGGAAACACCATATATTTT
TRBV30	NA	NA	TRBJ1-1	CAWSVRRDTEAFF	TGTGCCTGGAGTGTCCGACGGGACACTGAAGCTTTCTTT
TRBV5-1	NA	NA	TRBJ2-7	CASRTESYEQYF	TGCGCCAGCAGGACTGAGTCCTACGAGCAGTACTTC
TRBV5-1	NA	TRBD1	TRBJ1-2	CASSARQGDYGYTF	TGCGCCAGCAGCGCTCGACAGGGTGACTATGGCTACACCTTC
TRBV19	NA	NA	TRBJ1-5	CASSHSGGSNQPQHF	TGTGCCAGTAGTCATTCGGGGGGAAGCAATCAGCCCCAGCATTTT
TRBV5-1	NA	TRBD1	TRBJ1-2	CASSPKDRGGYGYTF	TGCGCCAGCAGCCCAAAGGACAGGGGCGGTTATGGCTACACCTTC
TRBV27	NA	NA	TRBJ2-7	CASSTSGGPFYEQYF	NA